This T cell receptor (beta chain) was identified during a study of blood T cell repertoires in COVID-19. Authors' data handling: From reference gene primer amplification, estimates of nucleated cell counts were derived. The repertoire was sequenced with immunoSEQ multiplex PCR; TCRdb's copy has only in-frame clones and lacks some. V, J and clone size are taken as reported in that table, and D and trimming were inferred from the DNA itself. This table has around 620,000 clones, 75% to 90% appearing once. The sequence was collected from a woman between 18 and 29 years old with acute or convalescent COVID-19. Sequencing input: peripheral blood.

CDR3 sequence: CASSLEGGEQYF. DNA of the CDR3: TGTGCCAGCAGCTTAGAGGGAGGCGAGCAGTACTTC. The chain has TRBV7-9 and TRBJ2-7; D possibly corresponds to TRBD2 (6 bases). The CDR3 covers 12 residues. CDR1 and CDR2 (germline): SEHNR, FQNEAQ (reference sequence). Deletions cut 1 base from V and 6 bases from J, with 7 bases between. Together with reference TRBV7-9 and TRBJ2-7, the CDR3 gives the full variable domain: DTGVSQNPRHKITKRGQNVTFRCDPISEHNRLYWYRQTLGQGPEFLTYFQNEAQLEKSRLLSDRFSAERPKGSFSTLEIQRTEQGDSAMYLCASSLEGGEQYFGPGTRLTVT.